This T cell receptor (beta chain) was profiled in a study of T cells in Graves' hyperthyroidism and ophthalmopathy. The study's findings and limits: Ophthalmopathy was distinguished from stable hyperthyroidism by 13 V-J signatures.

This clonotype was seen a handful of times. Its antigen is currently unknown. Germline CDR1 is SNHLY and CDR2 is FYNNEI. V lost 6 bases, J lost 5 bases, and 16 bases lay in between. The CDR3 spans 14 residues. Amplification yielded TCR beta CDR3 regions, with RNA transcripts as the source. The TCR CDR3 was amplified in a first-round RT-PCR using the HTBI primer set. TCRdb called the multiplex PCR reads again in MiXCR, with one record for every CDR3 protein. This sample has roughly 640,000 distinct CDR3 sequences, with about 16% found just once. Clinical symptoms, serum thyroxine and TRAb, thyroid ultrasound and orbital computed tomography together formed the diagnostic basis.

This TCR was recovered from a woman between 40 and 55 years old with Graves' ophthalmopathy. The V and J genes are TRBV2 and TRBJ2-5; possible D gene TRBD2, 6 bases. The sample comprised blood. CDR3 sequence (DNA): TGTGCCAGCAGCCCGGGGGATAGCGTGGAGACCCAGTACTTC. Residues: CASSPGDSVETQYF. The variable domain in full, completed from reference TRBV2 and TRBJ2-5, reads EPEVTQTPSHQVTQMGQEVILRCVPISNHLYFYWYRQILGQKVEFLVSFYNNEISEKSEIFDDQFSVERPDGSNFTLKIRSTKLEDSAMYFCASSPGDSVETQYFGPGTRLLVL.